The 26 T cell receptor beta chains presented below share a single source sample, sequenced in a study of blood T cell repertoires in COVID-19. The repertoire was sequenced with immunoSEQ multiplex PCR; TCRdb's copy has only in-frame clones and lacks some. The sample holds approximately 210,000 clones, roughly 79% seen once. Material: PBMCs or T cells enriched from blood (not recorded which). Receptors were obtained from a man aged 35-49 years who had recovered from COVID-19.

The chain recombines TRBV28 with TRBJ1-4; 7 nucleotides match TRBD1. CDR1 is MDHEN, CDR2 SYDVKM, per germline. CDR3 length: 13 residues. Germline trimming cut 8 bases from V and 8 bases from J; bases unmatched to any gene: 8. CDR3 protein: CASWSGTDEKLFF. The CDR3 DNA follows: TGTGCCAGCTGGTCAGGGACAGACGAAAAACTGTTTTTT.

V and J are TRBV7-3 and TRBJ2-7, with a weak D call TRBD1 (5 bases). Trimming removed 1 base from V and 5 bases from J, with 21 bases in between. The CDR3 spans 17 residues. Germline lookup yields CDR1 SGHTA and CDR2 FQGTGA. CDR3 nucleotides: TGTGCCAGCAGCTTAATAGAGAGAAGGAGTCAAGGGGACGAGCAGTACTTC. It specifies CASSLIERRSQGDEQYF.

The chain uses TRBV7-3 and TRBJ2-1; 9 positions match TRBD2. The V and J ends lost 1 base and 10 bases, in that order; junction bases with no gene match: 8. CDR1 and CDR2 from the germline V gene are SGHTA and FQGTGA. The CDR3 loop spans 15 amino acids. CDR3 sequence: CASSLMTSGGGEQFF. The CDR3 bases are TGTGCCAGCAGCTTAATGACTAGCGGAGGGGGGGAGCAGTTCTTC. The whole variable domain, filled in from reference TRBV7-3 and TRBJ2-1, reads GAGVSQTPSNKVTEKGKYVELRCDPISGHTALYWYRQSLGQGPEFLIYFQGTGAADDSGLPNDRFFAVRPEGSVSTLKIQRTERGDSAVYLCASSLMTSGGGEQFFGPGTRLTVL.

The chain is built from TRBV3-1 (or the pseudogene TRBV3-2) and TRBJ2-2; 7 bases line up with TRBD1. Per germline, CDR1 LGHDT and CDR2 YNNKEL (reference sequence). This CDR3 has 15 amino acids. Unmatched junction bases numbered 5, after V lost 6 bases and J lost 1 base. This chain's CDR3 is CASRQTGLNTGELFF. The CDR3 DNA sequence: TGTGCCAGCAGGCAGACAGGGTTGAACACCGGGGAGCTGTTTTTT.

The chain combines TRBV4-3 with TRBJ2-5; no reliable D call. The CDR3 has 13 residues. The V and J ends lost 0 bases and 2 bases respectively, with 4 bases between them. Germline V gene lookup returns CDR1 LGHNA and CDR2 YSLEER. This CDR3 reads CASSQDRQETQYF. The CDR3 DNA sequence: TGCGCCAGCAGCCAAGACAGACAAGAGACCCAGTACTTC.

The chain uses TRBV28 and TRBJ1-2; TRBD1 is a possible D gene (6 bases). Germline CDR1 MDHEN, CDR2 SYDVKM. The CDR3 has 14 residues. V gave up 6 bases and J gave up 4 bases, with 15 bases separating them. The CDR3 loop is CASSPTGGLYGYTF. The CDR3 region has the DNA TGTGCCAGCAGCCCGACAGGCGGCCTCTATGGCTACACCTTC.

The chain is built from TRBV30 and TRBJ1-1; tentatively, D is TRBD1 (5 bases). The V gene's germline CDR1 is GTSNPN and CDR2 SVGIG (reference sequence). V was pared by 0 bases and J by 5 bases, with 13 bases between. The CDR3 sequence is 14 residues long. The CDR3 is CAWSVKGAPTEAFF. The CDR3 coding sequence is TGTGCCTGGAGTGTAAAAGGGGCGCCGACTGAAGCTTTCTTT.

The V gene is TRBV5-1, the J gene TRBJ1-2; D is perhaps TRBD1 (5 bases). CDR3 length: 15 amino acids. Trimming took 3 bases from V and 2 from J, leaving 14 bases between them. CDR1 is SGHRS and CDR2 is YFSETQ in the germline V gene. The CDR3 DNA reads TGCGCCAGCAGCTCGGGAGGGGACGGGAACTATGGCTACACCTTC. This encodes CASSSGGDGNYGYTF.

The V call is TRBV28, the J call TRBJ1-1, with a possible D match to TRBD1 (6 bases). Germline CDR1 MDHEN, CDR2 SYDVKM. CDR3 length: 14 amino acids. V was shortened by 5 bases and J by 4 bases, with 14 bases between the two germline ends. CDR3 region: CASSLGTSGTEAFF. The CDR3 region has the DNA TGTGCCAGCAGTCTTGGGACATCGGGCACTGAAGCTTTCTTT. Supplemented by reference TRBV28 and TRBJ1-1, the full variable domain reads DVKVTQSSRYLVKRTGEKVFLECVQDMDHENMFWYRQDPGLGLRLIYFSYDVKMKEKGDIPEGYSVSREKKERFSLILESASTNQTSMYLCASSLGTSGTEAFFGQGTRLTVV.

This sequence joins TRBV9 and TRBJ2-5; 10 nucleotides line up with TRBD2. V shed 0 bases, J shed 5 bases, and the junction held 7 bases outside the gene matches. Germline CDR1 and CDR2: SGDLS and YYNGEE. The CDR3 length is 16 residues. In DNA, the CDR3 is TGTGCCAGCAGCGTAGCGCCTAGCGGGAGTGGGGAGACCCAGTACTTC. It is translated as CASSVAPSGSGETQYF.

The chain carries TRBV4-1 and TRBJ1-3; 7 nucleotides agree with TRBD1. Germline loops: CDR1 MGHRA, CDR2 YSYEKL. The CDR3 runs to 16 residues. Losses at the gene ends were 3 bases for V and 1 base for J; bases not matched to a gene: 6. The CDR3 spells CASSHNRGRSGNTIYF. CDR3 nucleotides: TGCGCCAGCAGCCACAACAGGGGACGGTCTGGAAACACCATATATTTT.

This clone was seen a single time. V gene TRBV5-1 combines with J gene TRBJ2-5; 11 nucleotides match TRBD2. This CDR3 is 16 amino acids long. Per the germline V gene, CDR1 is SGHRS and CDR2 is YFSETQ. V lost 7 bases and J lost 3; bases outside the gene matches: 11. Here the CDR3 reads CASGTGTSGRKETQYF. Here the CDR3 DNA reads TGCGCCAGCGGAACCGGGACTAGCGGAAGGAAAGAGACCCAGTACTTC.

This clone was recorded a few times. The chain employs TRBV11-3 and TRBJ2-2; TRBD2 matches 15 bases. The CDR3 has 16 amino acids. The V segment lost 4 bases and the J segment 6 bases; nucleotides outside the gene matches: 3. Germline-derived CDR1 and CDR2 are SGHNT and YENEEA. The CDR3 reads CASSSRTSGGAGELFF. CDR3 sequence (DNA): TGTGCCAGCAGCTCCCGGACTAGCGGGGGGGCCGGGGAGCTGTTTTTT. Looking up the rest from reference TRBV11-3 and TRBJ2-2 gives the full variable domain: EAGVVQSPRYKIIEKKQPVAFWCNPISGHNTLYWYLQNLGQGPELLIRYENEEAVDDSQLPKDRFSAERLKGVDSTLKIQPAELGDSAVYLCASSSRTSGGAGELFFGEGSRLTVL.

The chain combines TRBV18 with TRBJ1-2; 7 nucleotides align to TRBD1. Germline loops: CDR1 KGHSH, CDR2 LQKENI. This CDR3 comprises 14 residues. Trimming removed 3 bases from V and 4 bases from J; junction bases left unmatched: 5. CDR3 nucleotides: TGTGCCAGCTCACCTGGGACAGCTTCCTATGGCTACACCTTC. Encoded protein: CASSPGTASYGYTF.

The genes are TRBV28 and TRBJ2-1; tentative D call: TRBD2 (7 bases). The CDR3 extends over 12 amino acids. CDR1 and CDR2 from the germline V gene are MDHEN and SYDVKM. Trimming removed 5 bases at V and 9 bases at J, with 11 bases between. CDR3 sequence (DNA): TGTGCCAGCAGTATAAGGGGGGGTGAGCAGTTCTTC. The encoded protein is CASSIRGGEQFF.

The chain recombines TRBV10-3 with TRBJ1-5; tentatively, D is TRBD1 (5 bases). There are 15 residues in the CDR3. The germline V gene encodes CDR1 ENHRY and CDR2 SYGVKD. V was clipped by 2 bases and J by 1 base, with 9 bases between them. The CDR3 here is CAISEQTASNQPQHF. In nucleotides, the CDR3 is TGTGCCATCAGTGAGCAGACAGCCAGCAATCAGCCCCAGCATTTT.

The CDR3 DNA reads TGCGCCAGCAGCCAAGATGGTGGTCGGGGGGCTTCACCCCTCCACTTT. It codes for CASSQDGGRGASPLHF. The chain links TRBV4-1 to TRBJ1-6; a weak D match, TRBD1 (6 bases). This CDR3 is 16 amino acids long. The V end lost 0 bases, the J end lost 9 bases, and 15 bases lay between the germline ends. Looked up from germline, CDR1 is MGHRA and CDR2 is YSYEKL.

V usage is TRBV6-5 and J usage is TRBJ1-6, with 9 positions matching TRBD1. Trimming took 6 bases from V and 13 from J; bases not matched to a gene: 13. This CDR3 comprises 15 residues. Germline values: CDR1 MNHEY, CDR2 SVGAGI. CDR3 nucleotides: TGTGCCAGCAGGGGACGCGGGACAGGGCCCGTCCCCCTCCACTTT. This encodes CASRGRGTGPVPLHF.

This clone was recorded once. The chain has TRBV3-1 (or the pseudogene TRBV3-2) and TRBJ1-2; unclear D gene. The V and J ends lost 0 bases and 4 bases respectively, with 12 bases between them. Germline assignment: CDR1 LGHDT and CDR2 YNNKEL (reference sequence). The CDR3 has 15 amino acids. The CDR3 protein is CASSQDPGGFYGYTF. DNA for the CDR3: TGTGCCAGCAGCCAAGATCCTGGCGGATTCTATGGCTACACCTTC.

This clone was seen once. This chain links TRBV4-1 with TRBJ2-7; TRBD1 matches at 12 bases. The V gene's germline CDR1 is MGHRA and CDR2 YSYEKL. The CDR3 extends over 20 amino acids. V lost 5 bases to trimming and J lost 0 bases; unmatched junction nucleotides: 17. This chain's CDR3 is CASSASPGQGANRLSYEQYF. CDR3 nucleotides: TGCGCCAGCAGCGCGTCACCGGGACAGGGGGCGAACAGGCTCTCCTACGAGCAGTACTTC.

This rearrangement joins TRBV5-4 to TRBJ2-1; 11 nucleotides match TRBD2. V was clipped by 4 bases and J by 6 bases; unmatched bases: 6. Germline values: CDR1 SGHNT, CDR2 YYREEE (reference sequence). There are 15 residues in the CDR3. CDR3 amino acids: CASSPEGTSGNEQFF. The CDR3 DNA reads TGTGCCAGCAGCCCGGAAGGGACTAGCGGCAATGAGCAGTTCTTC.

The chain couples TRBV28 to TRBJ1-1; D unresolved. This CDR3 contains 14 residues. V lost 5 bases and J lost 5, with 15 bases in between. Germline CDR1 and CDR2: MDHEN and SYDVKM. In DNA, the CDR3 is TGTGCCAGCAGTCGGGATCCTATAGATACTGAAGCTTTCTTT. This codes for CASSRDPIDTEAFF.

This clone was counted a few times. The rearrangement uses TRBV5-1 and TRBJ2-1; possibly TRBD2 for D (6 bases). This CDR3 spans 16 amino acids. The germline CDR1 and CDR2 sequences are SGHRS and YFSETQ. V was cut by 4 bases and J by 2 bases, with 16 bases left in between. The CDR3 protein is CASSPATGVTYNEQFF. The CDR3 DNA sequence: TGCGCCAGCAGCCCGGCAACGGGGGTGACCTACAATGAGCAGTTCTTC.

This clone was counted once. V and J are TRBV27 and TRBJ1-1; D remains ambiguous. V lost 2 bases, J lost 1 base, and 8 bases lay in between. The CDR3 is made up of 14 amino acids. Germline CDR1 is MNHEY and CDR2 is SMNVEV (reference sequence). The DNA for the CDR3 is TGTGCCAGCAGTTTAAATGCAGGGAACACTGAAGCTTTCTTT. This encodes CASSLNAGNTEAFF.

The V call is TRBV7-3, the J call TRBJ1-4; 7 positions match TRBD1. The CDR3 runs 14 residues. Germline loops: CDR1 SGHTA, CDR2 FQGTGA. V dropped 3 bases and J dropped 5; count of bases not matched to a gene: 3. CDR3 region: CASSFDRANEKLFF. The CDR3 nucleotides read TGTGCCAGCAGCTTTGACAGGGCCAATGAAAAACTGTTTTTT.

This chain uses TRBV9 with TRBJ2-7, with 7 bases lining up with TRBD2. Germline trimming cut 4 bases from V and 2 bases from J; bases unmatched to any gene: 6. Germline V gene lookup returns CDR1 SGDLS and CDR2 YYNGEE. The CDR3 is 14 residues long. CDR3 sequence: CASSSAGNTYEQYF. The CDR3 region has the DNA TGTGCCAGCAGCTCAGCGGGGAATACCTACGAGCAGTACTTC.